Sequencing of this TCR beta chain was carried out in a study of blood T cell repertoires in COVID-19 (dated by TCRdb to the early 2020s). Study-level background: Collaborator samples came from the United States, Italy and Spain and covered acute and convalescent phases of COVID-19. The prospective study material was composed of cDNA or gDNA derived from T cells, B-cell-depleted T cells, or PBMCs. The samples were drawn from the first 160 participants of the ongoing ImmuneRACE study and from 1,254 subjects provided by 6 global collaborators. The dataset comprised deeply sampled blood TCRbeta repertoires from subjects exposed to, actively infected with, or recovered from COVID-19. The repertoires were made available in a free public database intended to serve as a resource for research on the immune response to SARS-CoV-2. The sample metadata nearly always contained a de-identified subject ID, COVID-19 status, age in years and sex. Where available, HLA class I and class II types were taken from metadata supplied by the sample provider and were not determined by assay-based typing. General findings and caveats noted by the study authors: How much clinical and demographic metadata was included differed by source and by participant, and the metadata was provided uncurated.

The immunoSEQ Assay, a bias-controlled multiplex PCR, was used to amplify TCRbeta CDR3 regions from genomic DNA. Per the authors' processing: Nucleated cell counts per sample were estimated from amplification of reference gene primers within the assay. To quantify the absolute abundance of each unique TCRbeta CDR3 rearrangement, sequence reads were collapsed and filtered. Productive Simpson clonality was computed per sample as the square root of Simpson's diversity index over productive rearrangements. Imported from immuneACCESS, the table was reduced by TCRdb to in-frame sequences with V and J called. These copies leave out some clones; in studies compared against another copy, an unresolved V gene accounts for under half, and the cause of the remainder is not known. That table supplies the V and J calls and clone size; D and trimming were determined from the DNA. The sample yields under 100,000 clones; around four fifths were counted once. The ten largest clones represent around 11% of the sample.

In regard to this clone: It has no known antigen specificity. Base qualities are not recorded, but no much larger clone differs from it by a single base.

The CDR3, from cysteine to phenylalanine, totals 13 residues. The sequence is cut down to CDR3 DNA, 39 bases in frame from base 1. CDR1 is given as SGHVS and CDR2 as FQNEAQ, both from the germline V gene. Trimming at the junction amounts to 2 bases on V and 7 bases on J, and the germline ends lie 8 bases apart. Each collaborating institution followed its own protocols to collect whole blood in K2EDTA tubes. Collaborator samples were shipped for TCRbeta analysis as frozen whole blood, isolated PBMCs, or DNA extracted from either sample type. The sequence was collected from a woman in her 70s with active or convalescent COVID-19. The material sequenced was peripheral blood. Here the chain combines TRBV7-8 and TRBJ1-4; TRBD1 is a weak D gene call, 5 bases matching. The DNA sequence is TGTGCCAGCAGCTTACAGGGTGCTGAAAAACTGTTTTTT. It specifies CASSLQGAEKLFF.